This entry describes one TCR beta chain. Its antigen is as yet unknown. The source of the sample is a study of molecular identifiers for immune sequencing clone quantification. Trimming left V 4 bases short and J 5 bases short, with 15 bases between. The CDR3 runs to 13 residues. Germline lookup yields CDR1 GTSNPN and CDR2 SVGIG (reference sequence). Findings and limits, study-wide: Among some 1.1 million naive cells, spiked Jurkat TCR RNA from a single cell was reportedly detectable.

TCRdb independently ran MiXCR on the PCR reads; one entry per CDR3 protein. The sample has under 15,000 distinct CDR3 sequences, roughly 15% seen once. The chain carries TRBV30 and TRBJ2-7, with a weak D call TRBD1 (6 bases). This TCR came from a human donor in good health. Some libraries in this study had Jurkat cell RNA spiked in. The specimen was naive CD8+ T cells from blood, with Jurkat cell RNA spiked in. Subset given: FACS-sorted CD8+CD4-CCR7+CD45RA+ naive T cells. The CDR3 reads CAWTAGAGNEQYF. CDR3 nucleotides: TGTGCCTGGACGGCAGGGGCAGGGAACGAGCAGTACTTC.